This is a list of T cell receptor beta chains from one sample in a study of radiation and T cells in renal cell carcinoma. Data came from immunoSEQ multiplex PCR; TCRdb stores just in-frame clones and leaves some out. This table has 100,000 to 150,000 clones, approximately 90% appearing once. This material consisted of blood, taken from a patient whose treatment included radiotherapy and nephrectomy. Receptors originate from a woman aged 70 to 79 with renal cell carcinoma. The CDR3 runs from the conserved cysteine through the conserved F or W. A D gene is named only where the DNA matches it firmly. Clone size appears in some rows only: once, few, many, or a class for an expanded clone.

d_call,cdr3_length,clone_size,v_call,j_call,cdr3_aa,cdr3_nt
-,15,few,TRBV27,TRBJ2-7,CASSPRWGAHYEQYF,TGTGCCAGCAGTCCTCGTTGGGGGGCACACTACGAGCAGTACTTC
TRBD1,14,-,TRBV6-6,TRBJ1-6,CASSYGQGGSPLHF,TGTGCCAGCAGTTATGGACAGGGCGGATCACCCCTCCACTTT
TRBD2,12,-,TRBV7-6,TRBJ2-1,CASRDPSGEQFF,TGTGCCAGCAGAGACCCTAGCGGTGAGCAGTTCTTC
TRBD1,15,-,TRBV4-3,TRBJ1-1,CASSRSGTGGTEAFF,TGCGCCAGCAGCCGTTCTGGGACAGGGGGGACTGAAGCTTTCTTT
TRBD1,13,-,TRBV11-3,TRBJ1-2,CASSLGTGYGYTF,TGTGCCAGCAGCTTAGGGACAGGGTATGGCTACACCTTC
TRBD1,15,once,TRBV6-1,TRBJ2-7,CASSGQGASSYEQYF,TGTGCCAGCAGTGGACAGGGGGCCTCGTCCTACGAGCAGTACTTC
-,13,-,TRBV9,TRBJ1-6,CASSVRADSPLHF,TGTGCCAGCAGCGTCAGGGCAGATTCACCCCTCCACTTT
-,16,-,TRBV5-5,TRBJ2-3,CASSLRAGLLTDTQYF,TGTGCCAGCAGCTTAAGGGCGGGGCTCCTAACAGATACGCAGTATTTT
-,13,few,TRBV7-6,TRBJ1-5,CASSLADGQPQHF,TGTGCCAGCAGCTTAGCTGACGGTCAGCCCCAGCATTTT
TRBD1,16,-,TRBV5-1,TRBJ2-3,CASSFGQGAGTDTQYF,TGCGCCAGCAGCTTCGGACAGGGGGCCGGCACAGATACGCAGTATTTT
TRBD2,16,once,TRBV19,TRBJ2-3,CASSEVAGGRTDTQYF,TGTGCCAGTAGTGAAGTAGCGGGGGGGCGCACAGATACGCAGTATTTT
-,15,-,TRBV7-6,TRBJ2-1,CASSLEPFAYNEQFF,TGTGCCAGCAGCTTGGAACCATTTGCGTACAATGAGCAGTTCTTC
TRBD1,15,-,TRBV7-9,TRBJ1-3,CASSAPGQGGNTIYF,TGTGCCAGCAGCGCGCCGGGACAGGGGGGAAACACCATATATTTT
-,12,-,TRBV7-2,TRBJ2-5,CASSHTGETQYF,TGTGCCAGCAGTCACACGGGAGAGACCCAGTACTTC
TRBD2,15,-,TRBV28,TRBJ2-7,CASSSLAGRRDEQYF,TGTGCCAGCAGTTCACTAGCGGGGAGGAGGGACGAGCAGTACTTC
-,12,-,TRBV29-1,TRBJ2-5,CSAGRGGETQYF,TGCAGCGCCGGCAGGGGAGGAGAGACCCAGTACTTC
-,13,-,TRBV4-2,TRBJ1-6,CASSSGDNSPLHF,TGTGCCAGCAGCTCCGGGGATAATTCACCCCTCCACTTT
-,16,-,TRBV6-1,TRBJ1-5,CASSDPTRNSNQPQHF,TGTGCCAGCAGTGACCCGACAAGAAATAGCAATCAGCCCCAGCATTTT
TRBD1,13,-,TRBV6-5,TRBJ1-2,CASNGQGPYGYTF,TGTGCCAGCAACGGACAGGGACCCTATGGCTACACCTTC
-,16,-,TRBV5-4,TRBJ2-7,CASSLAGSGAVHEQYF,TGTGCCAGCAGCTTGGCCGGATCAGGGGCGGTCCACGAGCAGTACTTC
-,14,-,TRBV11-2,TRBJ1-1,CASSLSRGNTEAFF,TGTGCCAGCAGCTTATCAAGGGGGAACACTGAAGCTTTCTTT
-,14,-,TRBV14,TRBJ2-7,CASSRGQPAYEQYF,TGTGCCAGCAGCCGAGGACAGCCCGCGTACGAGCAGTACTTC
-,9,-,TRBV29-1,TRBJ2-1,CSVQSEQFF,TGCAGCGTCCAGAGTGAGCAGTTCTTC
TRBD1,13,-,TRBV6-1,TRBJ1-2,CASSTGQDYGYTF,TGTGCCAGCAGTACCGGACAGGACTATGGCTACACCTTC
-,13,few,TRBV9,TRBJ2-3,CASSGLPRDTQYF,TGTGCCAGCAGCGGGCTACCTAGAGATACGCAGTATTTT
TRBD1,14,-,TRBV19,TRBJ2-1,CASSRGQGGNEQFF,TGTGCCAGTAGTCGTGGACAGGGGGGGAATGAGCAGTTCTTC
TRBD2,16,-,TRBV9,TRBJ2-7,CASSVTSGGTPYEQYF,TGTGCCAGCAGCGTTACTAGCGGGGGGACCCCCTACGAGCAGTACTTC
TRBD2,23,-,TRBV7-3,TRBJ2-3,CASSLKGTGSSILAGTSTDTQYF,TGTGCCAGCAGCTTAAAGGGGACAGGATCCTCTATACTAGCGGGGACTAGCACAGATACGCAGTATTTT
-,15,-,TRBV5-1,TRBJ1-2,CASSLAGGIGYGYTF,TGCGCCAGCAGCTTGGCCGGGGGGATTGGCTATGGCTACACCTTC
-,10,once,TRBV20-1,TRBJ2-5,CSAIKETQYF,TGCAGTGCTATCAAGGAGACCCAGTACTTC
-,15,-,TRBV21-1,TRBJ1-2,CASSNHRGLGYGYTF,TGTGCCAGCAGCAACCACAGGGGGCTCGGCTATGGCTACACCTTC
-,13,-,TRBV2,TRBJ2-5,CASSLGRKETQYF,TGTGCCAGCAGTTTGGGCAGGAAAGAGACCCAGTACTTC
-,11,-,TRBV6-1,TRBJ2-3,CASSNLDTQYF,TGTGCCAGCAGTAATCTAGATACGCAGTATTTT
-,16,-,TRBV30,TRBJ1-6,CAWSDPGRSYNSPLHF,TGTGCCTGGAGTGACCCCGGTAGATCCTATAATTCACCCCTCCACTTT
TRBD1,19,few,TRBV7-8,TRBJ2-3,CASSMTGQDFGWGTDTQYF,TGTGCCAGCAGCATGACGGGACAGGATTTCGGATGGGGCACAGATACGCAGTATTTT
-,16,few,TRBV4-3,TRBJ2-2,CASSQDRNSNTGELFF,TGCGCCAGCAGCCAAGATAGAAACAGCAACACCGGGGAGCTGTTTTTT
-,12,-,TRBV2,TRBJ2-1,CASSEDLNEQFF,TGTGCCAGCAGTGAAGATTTGAATGAGCAGTTCTTC
TRBD2,18,-,TRBV7-2,TRBJ2-3,CASSSPRTSGGREDTQYF,TGTGCCAGCAGCTCCCCTCGGACTAGCGGGGGGCGGGAAGATACGCAGTATTTT
-,15,-,TRBV18,TRBJ1-3,CASSLGQSSGNTIYF,TGTGCCAGCTCACTGGGACAAAGCTCTGGAAACACCATATATTTT
TRBD1,18,-,TRBV7-2,TRBJ1-3,CASSLVPPGQGAGNTIYF,TGTGCCAGCAGCTTAGTGCCTCCGGGACAGGGGGCTGGAAACACCATATATTTT
TRBD2,16,-,TRBV6-6,TRBJ2-1,CASSPSTSGGNNEQFF,TGTGCCAGCAGCCCTTCGACTAGCGGGGGAAACAATGAGCAGTTCTTC
-,15,-,TRBV19,TRBJ1-2,CASSIGPGPRDGYTF,TGTGCCAGTAGTATAGGTCCAGGGCCGAGGGATGGCTACACCTTC
TRBD1,17,-,TRBV5-1,TRBJ2-7,CASSFLGERQGSYEQYF,TGCGCCAGCAGCTTCCTGGGGGAGAGACAGGGGAGTTACGAGCAGTACTTC
-,14,-,TRBV6-5,TRBJ2-2,CASRMQVSPGELFF,TGTGCCAGCAGGATGCAAGTCAGCCCCGGGGAGCTGTTTTTT
-,14,-,TRBV7-9,TRBJ1-4,CASSSTLGIEKLFF,TGTGCCAGCAGCTCCACGCTAGGGATCGAAAAACTGTTTTTT
-,14,-,TRBV15,TRBJ1-6,CATSPRGGGGPLHF,TGTGCCACCAGCCCCCGGGGGGGCGGGGGACCCCTCCACTTT
-,16,-,TRBV27,TRBJ1-5,CASSQAPLVSNQPQHF,TGTGCCAGCAGTCAAGCTCCGTTGGTAAGCAATCAGCCCCAGCATTTT
TRBD2,13,-,TRBV5-4,TRBJ2-2,CASSRTSTGELFF,TGTGCCAGCAGCCGGACTAGCACCGGGGAGCTGTTTTTT
-,12,once,TRBV28,TRBJ1-5,CASSLLGQPQHF,TGTGCCAGCAGTTTATTGGGTCAGCCCCAGCATTTT
-,15,-,TRBV7-2,TRBJ2-5,CASSQPPSGQETQYF,TGTGCCAGCAGCCAACCCCCCAGCGGCCAAGAGACCCAGTACTTC
-,14,-,TRBV5-1,TRBJ1-1,CASSLGAMNTEAFF,TGCGCCAGCAGCTTGGGGGCTATGAACACTGAAGCTTTCTTT
-,13,-,TRBV7-7,TRBJ2-1,CASSFGTGNEQFF,TGTGCTAGCAGCTTCGGGACTGGCAATGAGCAGTTCTTC
-,13,once,TRBV30,TRBJ1-6,CAWSVGRDSPLHF,TGTGCCTGGAGTGTGGGGCGGGATTCACCCCTCCACTTT
-,15,-,TRBV15,TRBJ2-2,CATSRVQGRTGELFF,TGTGCCACCAGCAGAGTACAGGGGAGGACCGGGGAGCTGTTTTTT
TRBD1,14,-,TRBV30,TRBJ2-7,CAWSKDRGLDEQYF,TGTGCCTGGAGTAAGGACAGGGGGCTAGACGAGCAGTACTTC
TRBD1,11,-,TRBV20-1,TRBJ1-2,CSAGQGEGYTF,TGCAGTGCCGGACAGGGGGAAGGCTACACCTTC
-,13,-,TRBV30,TRBJ1-1,CAWSRGEKTEAFF,TGTGCCTGGAGTCGGGGAGAGAAAACTGAAGCTTTCTTT
TRBD2,16,-,TRBV13,TRBJ2-3,CASSFPRTSGTDTQYF,TGTGCCAGCAGCTTCCCGAGGACTAGCGGCACAGATACGCAGTATTTT
TRBD2,17,-,TRBV11-2,TRBJ2-4,CASSLDLAGGAKNIQYF,TGTGCCAGCAGCTTAGATCTAGCGGGGGGCGCCAAAAACATTCAGTACTTC
-,14,-,TRBV18,TRBJ1-1,CASSPKGLNTEAFF,TGTGCCAGCTCACCAAAAGGCTTGAACACTGAAGCTTTCTTT